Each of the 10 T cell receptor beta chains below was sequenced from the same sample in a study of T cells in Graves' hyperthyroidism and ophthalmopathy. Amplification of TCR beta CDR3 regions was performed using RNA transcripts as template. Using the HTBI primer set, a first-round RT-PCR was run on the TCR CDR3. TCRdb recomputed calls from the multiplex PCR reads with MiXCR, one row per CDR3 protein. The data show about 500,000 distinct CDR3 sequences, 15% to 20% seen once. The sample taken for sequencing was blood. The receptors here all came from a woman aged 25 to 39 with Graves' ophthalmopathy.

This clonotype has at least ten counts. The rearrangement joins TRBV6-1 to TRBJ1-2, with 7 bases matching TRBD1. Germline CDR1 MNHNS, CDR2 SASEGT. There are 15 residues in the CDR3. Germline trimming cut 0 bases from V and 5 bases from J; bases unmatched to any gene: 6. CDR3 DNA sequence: TGTGCCAGCAGTGAAGCGCACGCAGGGGGGTATGGCTACACCTTC. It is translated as CASSEAHAGGYGYTF.

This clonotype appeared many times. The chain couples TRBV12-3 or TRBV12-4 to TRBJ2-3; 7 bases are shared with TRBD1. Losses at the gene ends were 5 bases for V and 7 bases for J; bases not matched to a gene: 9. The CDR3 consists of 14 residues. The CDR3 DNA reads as TGTGCCAGCAGTCCAGACAGGGTTCAAAATACGCAGTATTTT. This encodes CASSPDRVQNTQYF.

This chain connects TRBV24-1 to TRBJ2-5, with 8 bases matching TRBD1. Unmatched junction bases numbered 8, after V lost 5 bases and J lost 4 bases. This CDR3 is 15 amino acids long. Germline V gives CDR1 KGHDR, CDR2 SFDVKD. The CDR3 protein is CATSVNRGLRETQYF. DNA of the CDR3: TGTGCCACCAGTGTGAACAGGGGGTTGCGAGAGACCCAGTACTTC.

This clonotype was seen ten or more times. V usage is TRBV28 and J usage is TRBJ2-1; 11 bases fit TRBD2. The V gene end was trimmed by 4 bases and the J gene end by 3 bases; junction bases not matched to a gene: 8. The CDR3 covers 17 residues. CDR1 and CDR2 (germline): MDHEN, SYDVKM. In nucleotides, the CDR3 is TGTGCCAGCAGTTCCACCGGGACTAGCGGCCGCTACAATGAGCAGTTCTTC. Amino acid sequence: CASSSTGTSGRYNEQFF.

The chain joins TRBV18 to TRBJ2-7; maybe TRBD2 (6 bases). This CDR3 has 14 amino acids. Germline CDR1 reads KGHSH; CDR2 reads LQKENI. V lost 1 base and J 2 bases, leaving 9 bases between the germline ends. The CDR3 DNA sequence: TGTGCCAGCTCACCACAGGAGGGGACCTACGAGCAGTACTTC. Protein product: CASSPQEGTYEQYF.

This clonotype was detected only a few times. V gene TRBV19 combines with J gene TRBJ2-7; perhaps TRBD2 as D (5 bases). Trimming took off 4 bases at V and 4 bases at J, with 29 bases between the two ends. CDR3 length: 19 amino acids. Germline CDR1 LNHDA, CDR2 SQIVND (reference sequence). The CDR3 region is CASSTTELLSVSGLYEQYF. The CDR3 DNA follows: TGTGCCAGTAGTACAACAGAATTATTATCGGTCTCCGGACTTTACGAGCAGTACTTC.

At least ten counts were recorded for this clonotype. Here the CDR3 DNA reads TGTGCCAGCAGCGTAAGTTCTCAGGACTCCGTTACAGATACGCAGTATTTT. This translates into CASSVSSQDSVTDTQYF. V and J are TRBV9 and TRBJ2-3, with a weak D call TRBD2 (5 bases). This CDR3 comprises 17 residues. V was clipped by 1 base and J by 3 bases, with 18 bases between them. Germline lookup yields CDR1 SGDLS and CDR2 YYNGEE.

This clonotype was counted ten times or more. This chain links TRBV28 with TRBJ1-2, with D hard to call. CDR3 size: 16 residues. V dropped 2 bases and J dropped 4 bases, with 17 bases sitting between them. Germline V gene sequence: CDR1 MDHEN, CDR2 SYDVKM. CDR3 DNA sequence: TGTGCCAGCAGTTTAGGTCGGTCGGGCAGAAGCTATGGCTACACCTTC. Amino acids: CASSLGRSGRSYGYTF.

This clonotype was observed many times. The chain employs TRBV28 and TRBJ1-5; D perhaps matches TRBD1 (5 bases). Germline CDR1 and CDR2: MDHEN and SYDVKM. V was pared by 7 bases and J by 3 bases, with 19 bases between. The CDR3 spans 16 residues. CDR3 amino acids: CASTYGRDGNNQPQHF. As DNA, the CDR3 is TGTGCCAGCACATACGGCAGGGACGGCAACAATCAGCCCCAGCATTTT.

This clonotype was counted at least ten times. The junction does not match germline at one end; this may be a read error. CDR3 sequence reads: CASSLVAGGTGELFF. Written as DNA, the CDR3 is TGCGCCAGCAGCTTGGTTGCGGGAGGCACCGGGGAGCTGTTTTTT. V is TRBV12-3 or TRBV12-4 and J is TRBJ2-2; TRBD2 aligns across 8 bases. The CDR3 contains 15 residues.